Sequencing of this T cell receptor (beta chain) was carried out in a study of blood T cell repertoires in COVID-19. Repertoires were generated with immunoSEQ multiplex PCR, while TCRdb's copy carries only in-frame clones and drops some. The sample carries fewer than 150,000 clones, around three quarters recorded once. The V gene end was trimmed by 6 bases and the J gene end by 3 bases; junction bases not matched to a gene: 1. Germline V gene sequence: CDR1 LNHDA, CDR2 SQIVND (reference sequence). The CDR3 spans 13 residues. Specimen: peripheral blood. The receptor's source is a human donor in a cohort sampled during active COVID-19. V is TRBV19 and J is TRBJ2-7; 11 nucleotides line up with TRBD1. CDR3 DNA: TGTGCCAGTAGCGGGACAGGGGGCTACGAGCAGTACTTC. This sequence encodes CASSGTGGYEQYF.